Presented here are 30 T cell receptor beta chains from one specimen sequenced in a study of a mutant IDH1 vaccine in newly diagnosed glioma. The method was immunoSEQ multiplex PCR; TCRdb's version includes in-frame clones alone and lacks a portion of them. The data contain about 25,000 clones, just over 70% of them singletons. Time point indicated: week 11, during vaccination. A 20-mer mutant IDH1 peptide at 300 ug was injected subcutaneously with topical imiquimod. Their antigens are not known. The sample consisted of peripheral blood mononuclear cells (PBMCs), taken from a glioma patient whose treatment included an IDH1 peptide vaccine. The origin of the receptors is a man younger than 35 with glioma. Some clones in this sample may be carry-over from other donors' samples.

This chain connects TRBV18 to TRBJ1-5; no definite D call. V was trimmed by 2 bases and J by 5 bases, leaving 7 bases between them. The CDR3 is 13 amino acids. Germline CDR1 reads KGHSH; CDR2 reads LQKENI. The CDR3 DNA reads as TGTGCCAGCTCACCAGACACTTATCAGCCCCAGCATTTT. This gives the protein CASSPDTYQPQHF.

A few counts support this clone. This rearrangement joins TRBV4-3 to TRBJ1-1; no clear D. This CDR3 comprises 16 residues. Germline loops: CDR1 LGHNA, CDR2 YSLEER. The V end lost 0 bases, the J end lost 2 bases, and 13 bases lay between the germline ends. The CDR3 nucleotides read TGCGCCAGCAGCCAAGATCGGATGCGACCAAACACTGAAGCTTTCTTT. It specifies CASSQDRMRPNTEAFF.

This sequence joins TRBV6-5 and TRBJ2-5, with D possibly matching TRBD1 (6 bases). The germline CDR1 and CDR2 sequences are MNHEY and SVGAGI. This CDR3 is 14 amino acids long. Trimming stripped 8 bases from V and 5 bases from J, with 18 bases between. Here the CDR3 reads CASLPLQGRETQYF. DNA for the CDR3: TGTGCCAGCCTGCCTCTTCAGGGGCGGGAGACCCAGTACTTC.

The chain employs TRBV27 and TRBJ1-2; D is unresolved. Per the germline V gene, CDR1 is MNHEY and CDR2 is SMNVEV (reference sequence). This CDR3 contains 11 residues. V was trimmed by 4 bases and J by 5 bases, leaving 5 bases between them. CDR3: CASSSGYGYTF. DNA of the CDR3: TGTGCCAGCAGTTCTGGGTATGGCTACACCTTC.

The CDR3 here is CASSLRGGRGDYGYTF. The CDR3 bases are TGTGCCAGCAGCTTGAGAGGGGGCAGGGGGGACTATGGCTACACCTTC. The J gene is TRBJ1-2, the V gene TRBV7-3; 7 bases are a match to TRBD1. This CDR3 region has 16 residues. Unmatched junction bases numbered 10, after V lost 3 bases and J lost 3 bases. Germline values: CDR1 SGHTA, CDR2 FQGTGA.

The DNA for the CDR3 is TGTGCCAGCAGCTTGGCCGGTCGGGGGGGCCCAGATACGCAGTATTTT. Translation: CASSLAGRGGPDTQYF. The V gene is TRBV5-4, the J gene TRBJ2-3; 8 nucleotides align to TRBD2. V lost 0 bases to trimming and J lost 4 bases; unmatched junction nucleotides: 7. CDR1 and CDR2 (germline): SGHNT, YYREEE (reference sequence). CDR3 size: 16 residues.

The chain joins TRBV19 to TRBJ1-1; 7 bases agree with TRBD1. V trimming: 4 bases; J trimming: 5 bases; junction bases outside the gene matches: 4. Germline V lookup: CDR1 LNHDA, CDR2 SQIVND (reference sequence). The CDR3 has 13 amino acids. In nucleotides, the CDR3 is TGTGCCAGTAGTAACAGGGGCAATACTGAAGCTTTCTTT. Amino acids: CASSNRGNTEAFF.

The chain combines TRBV25-1 with TRBJ2-1; the match to TRBD2 covers 15 bases. CDR1 is MGHDK, CDR2 SYGVNS, per germline. V dropped 3 bases and J dropped 8; count of bases not matched to a gene: 5. This CDR3 contains 16 residues. CDR3 residues: CASSEGTSGRIDEQFF. The DNA of the CDR3 is TGTGCCAGCAGTGAGGGGACTAGCGGGAGGATCGATGAGCAGTTCTTC. Complete variable domain (other parts from reference TRBV25-1 and TRBJ2-1): EADIYQTPRYLVIGTGKKITLECSQTMGHDKMYWYQQDPGMELHLIHYSYGVNSTEKGDLSSESTVSRIRTEHFPLTLESARPSHTSQYLCASSEGTSGRIDEQFFGPGTRLTVL.

This chain links TRBV4-3 with TRBJ1-1, with a weak D call TRBD1 (5 bases). Germline V gene data show CDR1 as LGHNA and CDR2 as YSLEER. The CDR3 contains 19 residues. The V and J ends lost 0 bases and 4 bases respectively, with 24 bases between them. The CDR3 DNA reads as TGCGCCAGCAGCCAAGATCGGCGGCGCTGGGACGGGGCGGGCACTGAAGCTTTCTTT. As protein: CASSQDRRRWDGAGTEAFF.

The rearrangement joins TRBV4-3 to TRBJ2-2, with 11 bases fitting TRBD2. Germline V gene sequence: CDR1 LGHNA, CDR2 YSLEER. The CDR3 consists of 16 residues. The V gene end was trimmed by 2 bases and the J gene end by 4 bases; junction bases not matched to a gene: 3. DNA for the CDR3: TGCGCCAGCAGCCAATCCGGGACTAGCGGCACCGGGGAGCTGTTTTTT. Its protein product is CASSQSGTSGTGELFF.

The chain carries TRBV27 and TRBJ1-5, with TRBD1 as a possible D gene (6 bases). Trimming pared 0 bases from V and 4 bases from J, leaving 10 bases between. This CDR3 spans 15 amino acids. CDR1 and CDR2 (germline): MNHEY, SMNVEV (reference sequence). CDR3 sequence: CASSLSGARNQPQHF. CDR3 in DNA: TGTGCCAGCAGTTTATCGGGGGCTCGGAATCAGCCCCAGCATTTT.

This clone was observed a handful of times. J is TRBJ1-2 and V is TRBV19; maybe TRBD1 (6 bases). CDR3 length: 13 residues. V was trimmed by 8 bases and J by 7 bases, leaving 17 bases between them. The germline CDR1 and CDR2 sequences are LNHDA and SQIVND (reference sequence). The CDR3 here is CASAGGRLAGYTF. The DNA for the CDR3 is TGTGCCAGTGCCGGGGGGCGGCTAGCTGGCTACACCTTC. Complete variable domain (other parts from reference TRBV19 and TRBJ1-2): DGGITQSPKYLFRKEGQNVTLSCEQNLNHDAMYWYRQDPGQGLRLIYYSQIVNDFQKGDIAEGYSVSREKKESFPLTVTSAQKNPTAFYLCASAGGRLAGYTFGSGTRLTVV.

The chain has TRBV6-1 and TRBJ1-1; D call uncertain. From germline, CDR1 is MNHNS and CDR2 SASEGT. This CDR3 has 14 amino acids. V lost 1 base to trimming and J lost 6 bases, with 12 bases between them. The CDR3, as DNA: TGTGCCAGCAGTGAAGTTTGGACGATGGCTGAAGCTTTCTTT. Its translation: CASSEVWTMAEAFF.

By its share, this clone is large. In the same sample, other DNA sequences code for this CDR3. The V call is TRBV7-8, the J call TRBJ2-7, with 7 bases that match TRBD1. The CDR3 length is 15 residues. The V and J ends lost 2 bases and 1 base, in that order; junction bases with no gene match: 5. The germline CDR1 and CDR2 sequences are SGHVS and FQNEAQ. The CDR3 DNA reads TGTGCCAGCAGCTTATGGTCAGGGGGTTCCTACGAGCAGTACTTC. Its translation: CASSLWSGGSYEQYF.

The chain links TRBV29-1 to TRBJ1-2; TRBD1 is a possible D gene (5 bases). The CDR3 is made up of 14 amino acids. V was cut by 2 bases and J by 8 bases, with 18 bases left in between. The germline CDR1 and CDR2 sequences are SQVTM and ANQGSEA. The CDR3 loop reads CSVEQTGRAQGYTF. The CDR3 coding sequence is TGCAGCGTTGAACAGACGGGCAGGGCTCAGGGCTACACCTTC.

The V gene is TRBV7-2, the J gene TRBJ1-2, with no clear D. Germline lookup yields CDR1 SGHTA and CDR2 FQGNSA. Trimming cost V 5 bases and J 2 bases, with 12 bases left between them. The CDR3 spans 14 residues. This CDR3 is CASSAAGVNYGYTF. In DNA form, the CDR3 reads TGTGCCAGCAGCGCCGCCGGGGTGAACTATGGCTACACCTTC.

This clone was detected once. The CDR3 region is CASSSLDRGGTDTQYF. The CDR3 region has the DNA TGTGCCAGCAGTTCCCTGGACAGGGGAGGGACAGATACGCAGTATTTT. The rearrangement joins TRBV6-5 to TRBJ2-3; 9 nucleotides match TRBD1. The V gene's germline CDR1 is MNHEY and CDR2 SVGAGI. The CDR3 contains 16 residues. Trimming removed 4 bases from V and 3 bases from J; junction bases left unmatched: 8.

This clone was seen only a few times. This sequence joins TRBV9 and TRBJ1-1; 7 bases agree with TRBD1. V shed 4 bases and J 1 base; nucleotides not matched to a gene: 7. Germline V lookup: CDR1 SGDLS, CDR2 YYNGEE. The CDR3 sequence is 15 residues long. CDR3 amino acids: CASSTRQGANTEAFF. CDR3 DNA sequence: TGTGCCAGCAGCACCCGACAGGGTGCGAACACTGAAGCTTTCTTT.

This clone showed up just once. The genes are TRBV30 and TRBJ1-2; D perhaps matches TRBD1 (5 bases). V lost 1 base, J lost 6 bases, and 12 bases lay in between. Germline CDR1 is GTSNPN and CDR2 is SVGIG (reference sequence). CDR3 length: 13 residues. CDR3 coding DNA: TGTGCCTGGAGTGAAGGTGCGGGGGATGGCTACACCTTC. Amino acid sequence: CAWSEGAGDGYTF.

This clone showed up just once. The gene calls are TRBV5-6 and TRBJ1-2; TRBD1 is a possible D gene (5 bases). The V and J ends lost 6 bases and 8 bases respectively, with 14 bases between them. Germline V gene sequence: CDR1 SGHDT, CDR2 YYEEEE. The CDR3 is 12 residues long. The CDR3 DNA reads as TGTGCCAGCACCCGGGAGGGGCGCGGCTACACCTTC. As protein: CASTREGRGYTF.

V usage is TRBV7-2 and J usage is TRBJ2-2; 7 bases are shared with TRBD1. Trimming took 4 bases from V and 2 from J; bases not matched to a gene: 7. Germline CDR1 SGHTA, CDR2 FQGNSA. CDR3 length: 16 residues. The CDR3 region has the DNA TGTGCCAGCAGCTACCTCAGGGGGATAAACACCGGGGAGCTGTTTTTT. Translated, it gives CASSYLRGINTGELFF.

On this clone: One end of the junction does not line up with germline, which may come from a read error. The chain uses TRBV6-5 and TRBJ1-5; D remains ambiguous. Germline CDR1 is MNHEY and CDR2 is SVGAGI. This CDR3 spans 14 amino acids. CDR3 residues: CASSYIVGRQLQHF. CDR3 bases: TGTGCCAGCAGTTACATCGTGGGTCGTCAGCTCCAGCATTTT.

J is TRBJ1-5 and V is TRBV18, with 7 bases fitting TRBD1. Trimming cost V 4 bases and J 2 bases; bases outside gene matches: 11. This CDR3 spans 17 amino acids. The germline gives CDR1 KGHSH, CDR2 LQKENI. The CDR3 sequence: CASSHETGTDRNQPQHF. CDR3 DNA: TGTGCCAGCTCACACGAAACCGGGACAGATCGCAATCAGCCCCAGCATTTT.

The chain combines TRBV5-1 with TRBJ2-2; D is uncertain. Germline CDR1 SGHRS, CDR2 YFSETQ. The V end lost 0 bases, the J end lost 3 bases, and 6 bases lay between the germline ends. The CDR3 has 14 amino acids. The CDR3 protein is CASSLGAYTGELFF. The CDR3 nucleotides read TGCGCCAGCAGCTTGGGCGCATACACCGGGGAGCTGTTTTTT.

The table lists this clone with a count of one. The chain joins TRBV28 to TRBJ2-7; TRBD1 agrees at 11 bases. The CDR3 spans 15 residues. V was clipped by 5 bases and J by 7 bases; unmatched bases: 10. Germline values: CDR1 MDHEN, CDR2 SYDVKM. The CDR3 here is CASSATGTGGGEQYF. The CDR3 DNA follows: TGTGCCAGCAGTGCCACCGGGACAGGGGGTGGGGAGCAGTACTTC.

The chain joins TRBV6-5 to TRBJ2-7, with 8 bases aligning to TRBD1. The germline V gene encodes CDR1 MNHEY and CDR2 SVGAGI. The CDR3 totals 14 residues. V lost 0 bases, J lost 7 bases, and 5 bases stayed unmatched. CDR3 in amino acids: CASSYSQGAWEQYF. CDR3 sequence (DNA): TGTGCCAGCAGTTACTCCCAGGGGGCCTGGGAGCAGTACTTC.

The rearrangement links TRBV7-9 to TRBJ1-1; 8 bases align to TRBD1. Trimming at V came to 2 bases and at J to 5 bases, leaving 4 bases not matched to a gene. In germline, CDR1 is SEHNR, CDR2 FQNEAQ (reference sequence). CDR3 size: 14 residues. The chain's CDR3 is CASSLNRGSTEAFF. CDR3 sequence (DNA): TGTGCCAGCAGCTTAAACAGGGGGTCAACTGAAGCTTTCTTT.

The DNA for the CDR3 is TGTGCCAGCAGCTTCAGCAGCTCTGGAAACACCATATATTTT. Its protein product is CASSFSSSGNTIYF. The chain links TRBV7-2 to TRBJ1-3; no definite D call. The V end lost 3 bases, the J end lost 0 bases, and 6 bases lay between the germline ends. This CDR3 is built from 14 residues. From germline, CDR1 is SGHTA and CDR2 FQGNSA.

The V and J genes are TRBV6-5 and TRBJ1-1; 8 positions match TRBD1. Germline CDR1 and CDR2: MNHEY and SVGAGI. J lost 7 bases, V lost 7 bases, and 5 bases had no gene match. The CDR3 totals 12 residues. The CDR3 coding sequence is TGTGCCAGCACAAGGACAGGGAGTGAAGCTTTCTTT. Translation gives CASTRTGSEAFF.

This chain joins TRBV10-3 and TRBJ1-4; a weak D match, TRBD1 (5 bases). The CDR3 consists of 14 residues. The V end lost 0 bases, the J end lost 4 bases, and 6 bases lay between the germline ends. Germline CDR1 is ENHRY and CDR2 is SYGVKD. The CDR3 protein is CAISESGLNEKLFF. The CDR3 nucleotides read TGTGCCATCAGTGAGTCGGGGCTTAATGAAAAACTGTTTTTT.